The 20 T cell receptor beta chains below were found in one sample sequenced in a study of CD8 T cells in ankylosing spondylitis (dated by TCRdb to 2016 to 2017). Preparation of the library involved 5' RACE. The instrument given in TCRdb is Illumina HiSeq 2500. Through fastp at Q25 and MiXCR, TCRdb rebuilt clones from the public reads, retaining in-frame beta chains. Every distinct CDR3 protein forms one entry, paired with its most common genes and DNA. This sample gives 250,000 to 300,000 distinct CDR3 sequences in total; 20% of them show up just once. Of the sample, 7.5% to 9.5% is held by the ten largest clones. The sequencing input was blood, either unsorted or a sorted T cell fraction (not recorded which). The receptor set was obtained from a male donor with ankylosing spondylitis or in good health (not recorded which).

V gene TRBV30 combines with J gene TRBJ2-5; 14 bases agree with TRBD2. Germline CDR1 GTSNPN, CDR2 SVGIG (reference sequence). V shed 3 bases and J 5 bases; nucleotides not matched to a gene: 8. The CDR3 runs to 16 residues. As DNA, the CDR3 is TGTGCCTGGAGATCGGGACTAGCGGGAGCTGTGGAGACCCAGTACTTC. This translates into CAWRSGLAGAVETQYF.

The genes are TRBV21-1 and TRBJ2-5; no DNA check was done on the table's D call, TRBD1. TRBV21-1 is a pseudogene. The CDR3 has 17 residues. CDR3 residues: CASSKRGKKTKQETQYF. Here the CDR3 DNA reads TGTGCCAGCAGCAAACGGGGGAAAAAAACCAAGCAAGAGACCCAGTACTTC.

J is TRBJ1-5 and V is TRBV5-1, with TRBD1 matching over 9 bases. Germline loops: CDR1 SGHRS, CDR2 YFSETQ. V lost 4 bases to trimming and J lost 6 bases; unmatched junction nucleotides: 5. This CDR3 has 14 residues. In DNA form, the CDR3 reads TGCGCCAGCAGCCTCGGGACAGGGATTCAGCCCCAGCATTTT. It codes for CASSLGTGIQPQHF.

The rearrangement links TRBV5-5 to TRBJ2-1; TRBD2 matches at 14 bases. With 4 bases clipped from V and 5 bases from J, the junction kept 2 bases outside the gene matches. The CDR3 is 15 amino acids. CDR1 and CDR2 (germline): SGHKS, YYEKEE (reference sequence). The chain's CDR3 is CASSQGLAGDNEQFF. CDR3 nucleotides: TGTGCCAGCAGCCAGGGACTAGCGGGAGACAATGAGCAGTTCTTC.

This clonotype was seen only a few times. The chain has TRBV20-1 and TRBJ1-1; the D gene is possibly TRBD1 (6 bases). V shed 1 base and J shed 1 base, with 13 bases lying between them. The CDR3 is made up of 15 amino acids. Germline loops: CDR1 DFQATT, CDR2 SNEGSKA (reference sequence). CDR3 sequence reads: CSARALRGRNTEAFF. In DNA, the CDR3 is TGCAGTGCTAGAGCCCTCAGGGGTCGGAACACTGAAGCTTTCTTT.

This rearrangement joins TRBV7-9 to TRBJ1-1, with D uncertain. Trimming removed 11 bases at V and 0 bases at J, with 19 bases between. The germline V gene encodes CDR1 SEHNR and CDR2 FQNEAQ (reference sequence). This CDR3 is 15 amino acids long. CDR3 protein: CAFIAGNRMNTEAFF. The CDR3, as DNA: TGTGCCTTTATCGCTGGGAACAGAATGAACACTGAAGCTTTCTTT.

The genes are TRBV6-1 and TRBJ1-4; D is perhaps TRBD1 (5 bases). V dropped 6 bases and J dropped 0 bases, with 14 bases sitting between them. Germline loops: CDR1 MNHNS, CDR2 SASEGT. The CDR3 has 16 amino acids. The CDR3 reads CASSLGTGPTNEKLFF. CDR3 in DNA: TGTGCCAGCAGCCTCGGGACGGGTCCAACTAATGAAAAACTGTTTTTT.

This clonotype was found many times. The gene calls are TRBV5-1 and TRBJ2-1; D call uncertain. Germline V CDR1 and CDR2: SGHRS, YFSETQ. Trimming took 0 bases from V and 4 from J, leaving 11 bases between them. The CDR3 consists of 15 residues. The CDR3 protein is CASSLAEAKYNEQFF. CDR3 nucleotides: TGCGCCAGCAGCTTGGCCGAGGCCAAGTACAATGAGCAGTTCTTC.

This clonotype was found a few times. The chain links TRBV7-3 to TRBJ2-3; D might be TRBD1 (6 bases). The germline CDR1 and CDR2 sequences are SGHTA and FQGTGA. The length of the CDR3 is 17 residues. V was cut by 0 bases and J by 2 bases, with 15 bases left in between. In nucleotides, the CDR3 is TGTGCCAGCAGCTTAACAGGGGGACAACCTCTCACAGATACGCAGTATTTT. It encodes CASSLTGGQPLTDTQYF.

This chain joins TRBV29-1 and TRBJ1-1; 7 bases match TRBD1. The trim removed 6 bases at V and 0 bases at J, leaving 4 bases unmatched. From germline, CDR1 is SQVTM and CDR2 ANQGSEA. The CDR3 length is 13 residues. This CDR3 reads CSVPTGLNTEAFF. CDR3 nucleotide sequence: TGCAGCGTACCGACAGGGCTGAACACTGAAGCTTTCTTT.

This clonotype has ten or more counts. The chain couples TRBV11-1 to TRBJ1-1; D is ambiguous. With 2 bases removed from V and 1 base from J, the gap between germline ends came to 23 bases. This CDR3 is 19 amino acids long. CDR1 and CDR2 from the germline V gene are SGHAT and FQDESV (reference sequence). The CDR3 here is CASSLNTHLRGIGNTEAFF. DNA for the CDR3: TGTGCCAGCAGCTTAAATACTCACTTGCGGGGTATCGGGAACACTGAAGCTTTCTTT. Looking up the rest from reference TRBV11-1 and TRBJ1-1 gives the full variable domain: EAEVAQSPRYKITEKSQAVAFWCDPISGHATLYWYRQILGQGPELLVQFQDESVVDDSQLPKDRFSAERLKGVDSTLKIQPAELGDSAMYLCASSLNTHLRGIGNTEAFFGQGTRLTVV.

The rearrangement links TRBV20-1 to TRBJ1-5; no clear D gene. The germline V gene has CDR1 DFQATT and CDR2 SNEGSKA (reference sequence). CDR3 length equals 15 residues. Trimming took 1 base from V and 0 from J, leaving 10 bases between them. The CDR3 loop reads CSARGGEYSNQPQHF. The DNA for the CDR3 is TGCAGTGCTAGAGGTGGGGAGTATAGCAATCAGCCCCAGCATTTT.

The V and J genes are TRBV6-5 and TRBJ1-1; D uncertain. Trimming cost V 7 bases and J 0 bases, with 3 bases left between them. The CDR3 has 11 residues. Looked up from germline, CDR1 is MNHEY and CDR2 is SVGAGI. The CDR3: CASKLNTEAFF. The CDR3 nucleotides are TGTGCCAGCAAGCTGAACACTGAAGCTTTCTTT.

V gene TRBV4-2 combines with J gene TRBJ2-3; the match to TRBD2 covers 8 bases. Trimming at V came to 4 bases and at J to 4 bases, leaving 4 bases not matched to a gene. CDR1 is LGHNA and CDR2 is YNFKEQ in the germline V gene. The CDR3 is 14 amino acids. CDR3 in amino acids: CASSPGGPPDTQYF. The CDR3 nucleotides are TGTGCCAGCAGCCCGGGGGGGCCCCCAGATACGCAGTATTTT.

This clonotype has more than one count but fewer than ten. The chain uses TRBV5-1 and TRBJ1-4; D call uncertain. This CDR3 has 14 residues. Trimming stripped 4 bases from V and 6 bases from J, with 13 bases between. Germline V lookup: CDR1 SGHRS, CDR2 YFSETQ. CDR3 protein: CASSATSVHEKLFF. Here the CDR3 DNA reads TGCGCCAGCAGCGCGACTTCGGTGCATGAAAAACTGTTTTTT.

The sample holds a few counts of this clonotype. The chain carries TRBV12-3 or TRBV12-4 and TRBJ2-4; 7 bases fit TRBD2. This CDR3 is 16 amino acids long. J lost 6 bases, V lost 5 bases, and 13 bases had no gene match. DNA of the CDR3: TGTGCCAGCAGTCCCCTGGGTGGCGGGAGCGGAAACATTCAGTACTTC. It encodes CASSPLGGGSGNIQYF.

This clonotype was counted a few times. V is TRBV28 and J is TRBJ2-7; TRBD1 matches 8 bases. Trimming removed 4 bases from V and 3 bases from J; junction bases left unmatched: 8. This CDR3 spans 15 amino acids. Germline V gives CDR1 MDHEN, CDR2 SYDVKM. CDR3 nucleotides: TGTGCCAGCAGTTCCATTGGGACAGGCGACTACGAGCAGTACGTC. This encodes CASSSIGTGDYEQYV.

The CDR3 reads CASSVGSFDSPLHF. DNA for the CDR3: TGTGCCAGCAGCGTAGGGAGTTTCGATTCACCCCTCCACTTT. This chain links TRBV9 with TRBJ1-6; the D is unclear. CDR1 and CDR2 from the germline V gene are SGDLS and YYNGEE. CDR3 length: 14 residues. Between the trimmed V and J ends, which lost 0 bases and 8 bases, there was a span of 9 bases.

The chain combines TRBV7-8 with TRBJ2-3, with a weak D call TRBD2 (5 bases). Per germline, CDR1 SGHVS and CDR2 FQNEAQ. Trimming removed 1 base at V and 2 bases at J, with 13 bases between. The CDR3 length is 16 residues. CDR3 bases: TGTGCCAGCAGCTTAGGCCCTGGAGGCCTCACAGATACGCAGTATTTT. Its protein product is CASSLGPGGLTDTQYF.

This chain connects TRBV30 to TRBJ1-5; 8 positions agree with TRBD1. V gave up 7 bases and J gave up 5 bases; unmatched junction bases: 7. Germline V gives CDR1 GTSNPN, CDR2 SVGIG (reference sequence). This CDR3 is 13 amino acids long. Here the CDR3 DNA reads TGTGCCTTCGGACAGGGCGGAGATCAGCCCCAGCATTTT. Translating it yields CAFGQGGDQPQHF.